Described below is a single T cell receptor beta chain sequence and its context. What it binds is unknown. In the PCR, 60 Vbeta and 13 Jbeta primers were used. Libraries were prepared by immunoSEQ multiplex PCR; TCRdb keeps only in-frame clonotypes and omits some of them. Of roughly 190,000 clones listed, about 83% are singletons. Germline loops: CDR1 SGHTA, CDR2 FQGNSA. Trimming removed 1 base from V and 11 bases from J; junction bases left unmatched: 5. This CDR3 has 13 amino acids. The data are from a study of cytomegalovirus exposure and HLA in healthy donors. Study-wide results and caveats: A classifier reportedly called cytomegalovirus status with high sensitivity and specificity. Later analysis identified a missense DCLRE1C variant that was linked to TCR beta V- and J-gene trimming. The study recorded 150 to 200 TCR beta chains that were cytomegalovirus-associated. TCR beta V segments were, for the most part, productive about 87% or about 30% of the time in an earlier analysis.

This clonotype originated in a man aged 35 to 55 in good health and CMV-seropositive. J is TRBJ1-1 and V is TRBV7-2; 9 positions agree with TRBD1. The sample was PBMCs. The CDR3 DNA sequence: TGTGCCAGCAGCTTAGAACAGGGGGCGCGGGCTTTCTTT. Its translation: CASSLEQGARAFF.